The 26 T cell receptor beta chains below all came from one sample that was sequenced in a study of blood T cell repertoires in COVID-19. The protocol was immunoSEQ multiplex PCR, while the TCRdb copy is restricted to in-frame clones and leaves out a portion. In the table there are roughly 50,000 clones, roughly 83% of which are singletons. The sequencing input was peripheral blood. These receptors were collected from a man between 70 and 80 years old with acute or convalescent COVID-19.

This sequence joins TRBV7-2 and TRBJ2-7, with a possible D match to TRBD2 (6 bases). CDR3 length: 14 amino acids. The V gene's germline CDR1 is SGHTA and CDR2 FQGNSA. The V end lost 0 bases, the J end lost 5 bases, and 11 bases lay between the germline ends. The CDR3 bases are TGTGCCAGCAGCTTAGCAGGAGGGGACCACGAGCAGTACTTC. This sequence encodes CASSLAGGDHEQYF.

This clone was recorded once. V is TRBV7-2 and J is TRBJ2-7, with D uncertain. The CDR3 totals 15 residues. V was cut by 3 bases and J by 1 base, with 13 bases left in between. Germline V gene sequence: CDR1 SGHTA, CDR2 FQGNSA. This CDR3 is CASSLTGFMSYEQYF. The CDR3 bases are TGTGCCAGCAGCTTGACGGGTTTCATGTCCTACGAGCAGTACTTC.

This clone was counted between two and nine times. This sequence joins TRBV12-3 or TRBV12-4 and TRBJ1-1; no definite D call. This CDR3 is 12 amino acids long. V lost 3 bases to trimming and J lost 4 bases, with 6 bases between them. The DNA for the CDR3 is TGTGCCAGCAGTTTGGAGGGCACTGAAGCTTTCTTT. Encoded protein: CASSLEGTEAFF.

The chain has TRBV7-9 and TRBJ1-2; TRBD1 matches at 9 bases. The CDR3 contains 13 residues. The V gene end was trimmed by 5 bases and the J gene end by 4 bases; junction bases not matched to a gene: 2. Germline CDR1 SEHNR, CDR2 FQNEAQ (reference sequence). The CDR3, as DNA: TGTGCCAGCAGCGCACAGGGGGCCTATGGCTACACCTTC. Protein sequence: CASSAQGAYGYTF.

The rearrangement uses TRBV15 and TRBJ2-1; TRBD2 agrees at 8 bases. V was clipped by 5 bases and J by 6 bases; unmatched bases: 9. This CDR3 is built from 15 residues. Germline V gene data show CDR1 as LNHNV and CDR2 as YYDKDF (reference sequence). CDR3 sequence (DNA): TGTGCCACCAGCGGTCATAGCGGGACGCTCAATGAGCAGTTCTTC. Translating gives CATSGHSGTLNEQFF.

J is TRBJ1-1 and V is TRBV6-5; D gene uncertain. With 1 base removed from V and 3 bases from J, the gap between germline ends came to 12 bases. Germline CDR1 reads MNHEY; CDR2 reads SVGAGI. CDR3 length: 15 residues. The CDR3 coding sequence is TGTGCCAGCAGTTACTATGCAGGCTTGCACACTGAAGCTTTCTTT. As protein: CASSYYAGLHTEAFF.

The CDR3 DNA is TGTGCCAGCAGCTCAGGGTTAACCTACGAGCAGTACTTC. Its protein is CASSSGLTYEQYF. The chain combines TRBV7-9 with TRBJ2-7; D is perhaps TRBD1 (5 bases). Germline V gene sequence: CDR1 SEHNR, CDR2 FQNEAQ (reference sequence). The V gene lost 4 bases and the J gene lost 2 bases, with 9 bases spanning the gap. The CDR3 has 13 residues.

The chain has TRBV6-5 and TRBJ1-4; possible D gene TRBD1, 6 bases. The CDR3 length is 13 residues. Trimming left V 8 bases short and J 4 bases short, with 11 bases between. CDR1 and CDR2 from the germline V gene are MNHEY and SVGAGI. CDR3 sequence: CASAGTSNEKLFF. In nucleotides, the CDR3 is TGTGCCAGCGCTGGGACAAGTAATGAAAAACTGTTTTTT.

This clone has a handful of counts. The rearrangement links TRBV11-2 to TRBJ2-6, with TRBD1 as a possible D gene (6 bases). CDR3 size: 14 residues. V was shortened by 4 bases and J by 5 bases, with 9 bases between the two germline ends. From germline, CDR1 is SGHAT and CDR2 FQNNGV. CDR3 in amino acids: CASSSGVRANVLTF. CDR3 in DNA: TGTGCCAGCAGCTCAGGGGTGCGGGCCAACGTCCTGACTTTC.

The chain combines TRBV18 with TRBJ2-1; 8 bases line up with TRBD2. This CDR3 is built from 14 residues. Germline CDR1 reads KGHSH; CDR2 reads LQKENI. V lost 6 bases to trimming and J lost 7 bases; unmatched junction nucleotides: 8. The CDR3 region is CASSPPAGGNEQFF. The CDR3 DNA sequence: TGTGCCAGCTCTCCCCCGGCGGGGGGTAATGAGCAGTTCTTC.

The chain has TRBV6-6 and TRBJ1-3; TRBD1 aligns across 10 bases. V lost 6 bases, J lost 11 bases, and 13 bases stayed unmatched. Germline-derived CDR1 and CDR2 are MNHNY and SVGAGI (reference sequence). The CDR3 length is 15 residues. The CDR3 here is CASRGGQGGVEAIYF. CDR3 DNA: TGTGCCAGCAGAGGAGGACAGGGGGGAGTTGAGGCCATATATTTT.

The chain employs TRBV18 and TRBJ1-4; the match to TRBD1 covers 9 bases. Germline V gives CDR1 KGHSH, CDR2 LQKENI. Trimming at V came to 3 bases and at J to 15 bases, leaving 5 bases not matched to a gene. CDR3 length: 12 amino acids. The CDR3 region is CASSPEGDRVFF. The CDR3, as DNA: TGTGCCAGCTCACCGGAGGGGGACAGGGTGTTTTTT.

The CDR3 here is CASSLGLETDTQYF. The CDR3 DNA reads TGCGCCAGCAGCTTGGGCCTAGAGACAGATACGCAGTATTTT. The chain links TRBV5-1 to TRBJ2-3; unclear D gene. Trimming removed 0 bases at V and 3 bases at J, with 8 bases between. Germline V gives CDR1 SGHRS, CDR2 YFSETQ. There are 14 residues in the CDR3.

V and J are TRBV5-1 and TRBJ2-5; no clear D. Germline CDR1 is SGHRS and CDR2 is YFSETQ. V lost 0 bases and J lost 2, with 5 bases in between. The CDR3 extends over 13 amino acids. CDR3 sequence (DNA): TGCGCCAGCAGCTTGGATCCTCAAGAGACCCAGTACTTC. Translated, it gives CASSLDPQETQYF.

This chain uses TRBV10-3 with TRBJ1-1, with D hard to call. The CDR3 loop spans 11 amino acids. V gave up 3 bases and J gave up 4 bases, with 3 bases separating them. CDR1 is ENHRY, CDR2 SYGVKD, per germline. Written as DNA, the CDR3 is TGTGCCATCAGTGACAGCACTGAAGCTTTCTTT. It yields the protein CAISDSTEAFF.

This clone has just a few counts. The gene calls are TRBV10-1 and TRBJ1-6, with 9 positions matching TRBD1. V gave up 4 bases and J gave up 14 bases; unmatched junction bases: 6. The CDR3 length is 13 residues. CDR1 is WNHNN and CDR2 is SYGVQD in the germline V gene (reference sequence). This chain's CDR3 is CASSAGQGNTLHF. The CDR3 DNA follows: TGCGCCAGCAGTGCCGGACAGGGGAACACCCTCCACTTT.

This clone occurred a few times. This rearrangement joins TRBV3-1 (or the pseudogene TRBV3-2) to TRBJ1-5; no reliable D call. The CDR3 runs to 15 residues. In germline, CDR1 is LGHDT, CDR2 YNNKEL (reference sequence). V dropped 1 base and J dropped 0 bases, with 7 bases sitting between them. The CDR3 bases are TGTGCCAGCAGCCAAGGTGCGGATAGCAATCAGCCCCAGCATTTT. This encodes CASSQGADSNQPQHF.

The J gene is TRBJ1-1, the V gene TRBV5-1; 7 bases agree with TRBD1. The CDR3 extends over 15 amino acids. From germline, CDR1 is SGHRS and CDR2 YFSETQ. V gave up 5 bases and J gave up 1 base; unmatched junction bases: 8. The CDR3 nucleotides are TGCGCCAGCAGGCGTCAAGGACAGGCGAACACTGAAGCTTTCTTT. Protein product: CASRRQGQANTEAFF.

The CDR3 here is CASSSRQVPSNSPLHF. CDR3 DNA sequence: TGTGCCAGCAGTTCCCGACAGGTCCCAAGTAATTCACCCCTCCACTTT. The J gene is TRBJ1-6, the V gene TRBV28, with a possible D match to TRBD1 (6 bases). The CDR3 has 16 residues. The germline V and J ends were trimmed by 4 bases and 6 bases, with 16 bases remaining between them. Germline V gene data show CDR1 as MDHEN and CDR2 as SYDVKM. Combining the CDR3 with reference TRBV28 and TRBJ1-6 gives the whole variable domain DVKVTQSSRYLVKRTGEKVFLECVQDMDHENMFWYRQDPGLGLRLIYFSYDVKMKEKGDIPEGYSVSREKKERFSLILESASTNQTSMYLCASSSRQVPSNSPLHFGNGTRLTVT.

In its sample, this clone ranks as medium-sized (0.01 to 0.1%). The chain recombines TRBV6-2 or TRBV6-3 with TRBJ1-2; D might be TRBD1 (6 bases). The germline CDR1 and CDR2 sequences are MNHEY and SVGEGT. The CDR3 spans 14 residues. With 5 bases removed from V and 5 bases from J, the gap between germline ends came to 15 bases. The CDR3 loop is CASSGQRTPYGYTF. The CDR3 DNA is TGTGCCAGCAGTGGACAGCGGACTCCGTATGGCTACACCTTC.

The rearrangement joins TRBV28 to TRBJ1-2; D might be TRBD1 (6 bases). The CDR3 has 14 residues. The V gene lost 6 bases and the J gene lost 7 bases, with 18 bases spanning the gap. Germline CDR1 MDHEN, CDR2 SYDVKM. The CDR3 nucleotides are TGTGCCAGCAGGGCCACAGGGATTAATACTGGCTACACCTTC. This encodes CASRATGINTGYTF.

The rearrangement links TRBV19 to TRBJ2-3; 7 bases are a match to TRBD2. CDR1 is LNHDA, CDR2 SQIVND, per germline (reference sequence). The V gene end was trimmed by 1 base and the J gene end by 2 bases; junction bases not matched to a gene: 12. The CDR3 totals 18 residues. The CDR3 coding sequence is TGTGCCAGTAGTATAGGGGGAGGTAGCGGGCTACCCACAGATACGCAGTATTTT. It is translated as CASSIGGGSGLPTDTQYF.

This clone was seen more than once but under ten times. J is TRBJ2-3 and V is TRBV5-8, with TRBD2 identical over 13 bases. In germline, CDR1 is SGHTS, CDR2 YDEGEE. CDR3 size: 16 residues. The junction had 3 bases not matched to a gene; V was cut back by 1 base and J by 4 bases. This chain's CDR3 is CASSLTSGGAADTQYF. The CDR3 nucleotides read TGTGCCAGCAGCTTGACTAGCGGGGGGGCAGCAGATACGCAGTATTTT.

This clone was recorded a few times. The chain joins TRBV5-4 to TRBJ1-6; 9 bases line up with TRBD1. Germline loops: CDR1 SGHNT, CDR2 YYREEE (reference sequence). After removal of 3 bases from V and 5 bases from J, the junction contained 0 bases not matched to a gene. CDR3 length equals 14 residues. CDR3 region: CASSWDRDNSPLHF. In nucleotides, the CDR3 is TGTGCCAGCAGCTGGGACAGGGATAATTCACCCCTCCACTTT.

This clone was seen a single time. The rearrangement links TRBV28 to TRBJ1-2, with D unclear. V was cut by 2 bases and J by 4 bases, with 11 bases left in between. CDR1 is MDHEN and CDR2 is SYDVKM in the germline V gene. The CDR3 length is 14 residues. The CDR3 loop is CASSLPTEIYGYTF. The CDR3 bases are TGTGCCAGCAGTTTACCTACAGAGATCTATGGCTACACCTTC.

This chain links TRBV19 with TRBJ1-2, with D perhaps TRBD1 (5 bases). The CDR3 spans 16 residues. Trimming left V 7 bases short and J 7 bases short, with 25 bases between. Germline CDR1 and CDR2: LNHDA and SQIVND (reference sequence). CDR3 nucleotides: TGTGCCAGTACCAATTGGCCCGCAGGCTCCGGGGGTGGCTACACCTTC. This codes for CASTNWPAGSGGGYTF.